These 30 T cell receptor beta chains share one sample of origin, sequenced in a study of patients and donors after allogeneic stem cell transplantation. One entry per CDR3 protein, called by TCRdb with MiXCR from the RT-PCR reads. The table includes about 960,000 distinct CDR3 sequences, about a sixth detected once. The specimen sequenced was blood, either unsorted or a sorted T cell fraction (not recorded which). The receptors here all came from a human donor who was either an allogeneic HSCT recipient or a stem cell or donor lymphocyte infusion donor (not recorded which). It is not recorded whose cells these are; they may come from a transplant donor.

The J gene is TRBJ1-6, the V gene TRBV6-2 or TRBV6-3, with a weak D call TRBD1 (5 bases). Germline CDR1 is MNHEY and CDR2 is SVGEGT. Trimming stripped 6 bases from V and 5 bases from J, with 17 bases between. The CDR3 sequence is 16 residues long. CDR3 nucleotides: TGTGCCAGCAGCCTCCAGGGAAGTATCGATAATTCACCCCTCCACTTT. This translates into CASSLQGSIDNSPLHF.

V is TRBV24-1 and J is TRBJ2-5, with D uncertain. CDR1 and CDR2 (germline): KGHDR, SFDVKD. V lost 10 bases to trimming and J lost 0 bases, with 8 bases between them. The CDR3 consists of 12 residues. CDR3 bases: TGTGCCACGGCCGAAAACCAAGAGACCCAGTACTTC. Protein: CATAENQETQYF.

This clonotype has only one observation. The CDR3 region has the DNA TGTGCCAGCAGTTTCTCACTAGCTATGAATGAGCAGTTCTTC. Amino acid sequence: CASSFSLAMNEQFF. The V and J genes are TRBV12-3 or TRBV12-4 and TRBJ2-1, with D perhaps matching TRBD2 (6 bases). Trimming left V 3 bases short and J 7 bases short, with 13 bases between. There are 14 residues in the CDR3.

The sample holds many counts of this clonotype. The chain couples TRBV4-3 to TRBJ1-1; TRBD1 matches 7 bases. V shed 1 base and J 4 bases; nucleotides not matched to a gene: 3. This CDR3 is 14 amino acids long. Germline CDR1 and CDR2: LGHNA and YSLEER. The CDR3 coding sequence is TGCGCCAGCAGCCAAGCAGGGGGGGCCACTGAAGCTTTCTTT. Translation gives CASSQAGGATEAFF.

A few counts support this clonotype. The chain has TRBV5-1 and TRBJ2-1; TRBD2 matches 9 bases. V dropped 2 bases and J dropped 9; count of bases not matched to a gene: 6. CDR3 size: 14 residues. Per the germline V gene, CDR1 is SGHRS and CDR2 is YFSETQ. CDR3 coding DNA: TGCGCCAGCAGCTTTGCGGGGGGGCACACTGAGCAGTTCTTC. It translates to CASSFAGGHTEQFF.

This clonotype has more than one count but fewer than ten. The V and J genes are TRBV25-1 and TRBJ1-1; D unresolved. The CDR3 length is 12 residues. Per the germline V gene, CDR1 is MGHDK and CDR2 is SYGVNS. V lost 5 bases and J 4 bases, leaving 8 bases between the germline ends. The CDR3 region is CASSQRSTEAFF. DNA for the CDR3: TGTGCCAGCAGTCAGCGGAGCACTGAAGCTTTCTTT.

DNA for the CDR3: TGTGCCAGCAGCCAACCGGGACGGCTCGGAGGAAACACCATATATTTT. As protein: CASSQPGRLGGNTIYF. The chain joins TRBV12-3 or TRBV12-4 to TRBJ1-3, with D perhaps matching TRBD1 (5 bases). The V end lost 6 bases, the J end lost 4 bases, and 19 bases lay between the germline ends. There are 16 residues in the CDR3.

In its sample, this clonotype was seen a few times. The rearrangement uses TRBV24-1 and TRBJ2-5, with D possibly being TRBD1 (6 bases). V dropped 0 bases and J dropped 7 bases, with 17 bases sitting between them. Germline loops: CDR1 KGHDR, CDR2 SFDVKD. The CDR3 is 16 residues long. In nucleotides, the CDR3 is TGTGCCACCAGTGATTTGGGGGGCGGGTCAGAAGGGACCCAGTACTTC. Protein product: CATSDLGGGSEGTQYF.

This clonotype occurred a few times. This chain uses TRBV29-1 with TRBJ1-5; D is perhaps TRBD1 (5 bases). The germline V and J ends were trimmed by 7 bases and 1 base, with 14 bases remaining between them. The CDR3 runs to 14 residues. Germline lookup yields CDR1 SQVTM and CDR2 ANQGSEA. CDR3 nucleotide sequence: TGCAGCGCCTCGGGGGACGTCAGCAATCAGCCCCAGCATTTT. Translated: CSASGDVSNQPQHF.

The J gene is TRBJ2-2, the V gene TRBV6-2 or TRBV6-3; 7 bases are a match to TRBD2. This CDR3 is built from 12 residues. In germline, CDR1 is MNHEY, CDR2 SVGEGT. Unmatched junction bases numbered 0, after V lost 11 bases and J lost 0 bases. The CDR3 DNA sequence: TGTGCCGGACTAGCGAACACCGGGGAGCTGTTTTTT. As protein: CAGLANTGELFF.

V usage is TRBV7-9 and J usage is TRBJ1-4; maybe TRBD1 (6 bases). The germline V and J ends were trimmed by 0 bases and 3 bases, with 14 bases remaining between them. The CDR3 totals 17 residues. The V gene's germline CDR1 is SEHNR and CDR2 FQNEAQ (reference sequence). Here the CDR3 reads CASSLARQARPNEKLFF. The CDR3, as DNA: TGTGCCAGCAGCTTAGCACGACAGGCACGACCTAATGAAAAACTGTTTTTT.

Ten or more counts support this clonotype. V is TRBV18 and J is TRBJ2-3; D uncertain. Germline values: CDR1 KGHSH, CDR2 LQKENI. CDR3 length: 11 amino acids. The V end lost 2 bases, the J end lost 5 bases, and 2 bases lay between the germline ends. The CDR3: CASSPEDTQYF. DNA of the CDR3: TGTGCCAGCTCACCAGAAGATACGCAGTATTTT.

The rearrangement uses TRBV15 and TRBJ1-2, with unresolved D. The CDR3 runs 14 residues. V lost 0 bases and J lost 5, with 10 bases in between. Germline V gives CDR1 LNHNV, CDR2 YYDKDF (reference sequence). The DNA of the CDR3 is TGTGCCACCAGCAGAGAGCCCGGGCCTTATGGCTACACCTTC. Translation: CATSREPGPYGYTF.

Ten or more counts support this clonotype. The CDR3 is CASSLPSSYNEQFF. CDR3 bases: TGCGCCAGCAGCTTGCCCAGCTCCTACAATGAGCAGTTCTTC. This chain connects TRBV5-1 to TRBJ2-1; D gene unclear. Germline assignment: CDR1 SGHRS and CDR2 YFSETQ. Trimming cost V 1 base and J 0 bases, with 5 bases left between them. This CDR3 contains 14 residues.

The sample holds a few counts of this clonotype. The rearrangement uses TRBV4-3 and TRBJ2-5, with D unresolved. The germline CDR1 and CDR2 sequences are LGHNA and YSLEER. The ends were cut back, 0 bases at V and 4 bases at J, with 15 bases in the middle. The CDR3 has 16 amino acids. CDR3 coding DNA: TGCGCCAGCAGCCAAGATCGCGCCAGCCCAAGAGAGACCCAGTACTTC. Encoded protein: CASSQDRASPRETQYF.

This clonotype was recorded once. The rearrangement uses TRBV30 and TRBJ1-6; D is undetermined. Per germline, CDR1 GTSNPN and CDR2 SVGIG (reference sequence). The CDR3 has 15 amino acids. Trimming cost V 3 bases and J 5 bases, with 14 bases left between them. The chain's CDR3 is CAWRNIDGDNSPLHF. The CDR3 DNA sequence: TGTGCCTGGAGAAATATAGATGGGGATAATTCACCCCTCCACTTT.

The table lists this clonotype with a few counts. The CDR3 region is CASSPTGTGFPDSEQFF. The CDR3, as DNA: TGTGCCAGCAGTCCCACCGGGACAGGGTTTCCAGACAGTGAGCAGTTCTTC. The chain recombines TRBV12-3 or TRBV12-4 with TRBJ2-1; 9 bases are a match to TRBD1. After removal of 5 bases from V and 9 bases from J, the junction contained 17 bases not matched to a gene. CDR3 size: 17 residues.

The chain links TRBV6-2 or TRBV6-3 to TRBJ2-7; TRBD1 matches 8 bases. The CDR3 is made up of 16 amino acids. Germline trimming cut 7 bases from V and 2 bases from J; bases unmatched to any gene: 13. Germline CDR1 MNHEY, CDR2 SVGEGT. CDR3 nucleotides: TGTGCCAGCACCCCCTCCCCAGGGGGCGAACCCTACGAGCAGTACTTC. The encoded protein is CASTPSPGGEPYEQYF.

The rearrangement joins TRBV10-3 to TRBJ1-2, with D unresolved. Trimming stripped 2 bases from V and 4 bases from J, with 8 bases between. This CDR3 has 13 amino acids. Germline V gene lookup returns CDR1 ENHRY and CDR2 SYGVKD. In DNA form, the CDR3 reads TGTGCCATCAGTGAGGCAGGTAGCTATGGCTACACCTTC. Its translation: CAISEAGSYGYTF.

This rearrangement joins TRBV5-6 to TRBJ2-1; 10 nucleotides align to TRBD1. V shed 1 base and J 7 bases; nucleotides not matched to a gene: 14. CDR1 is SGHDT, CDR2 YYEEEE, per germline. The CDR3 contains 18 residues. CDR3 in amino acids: CASSLFGTPGQGFNEQFF. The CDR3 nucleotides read TGTGCCAGCAGCTTGTTTGGGACTCCGGGACAGGGGTTTAATGAGCAGTTCTTC.

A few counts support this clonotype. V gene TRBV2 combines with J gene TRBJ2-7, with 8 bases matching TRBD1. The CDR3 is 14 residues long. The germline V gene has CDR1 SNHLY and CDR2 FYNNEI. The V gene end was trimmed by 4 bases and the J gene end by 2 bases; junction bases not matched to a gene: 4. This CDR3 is CASSVDRGAYEQYF. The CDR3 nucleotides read TGTGCCAGCAGTGTAGACAGGGGAGCCTACGAGCAGTACTTC.

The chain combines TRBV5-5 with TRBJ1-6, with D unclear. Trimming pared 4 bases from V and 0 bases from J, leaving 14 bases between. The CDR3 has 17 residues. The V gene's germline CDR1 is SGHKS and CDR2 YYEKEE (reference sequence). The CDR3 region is CASSPKADSSYNSPLHF. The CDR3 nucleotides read TGTGCCAGCAGCCCCAAGGCAGATAGCTCCTATAATTCACCCCTCCACTTT. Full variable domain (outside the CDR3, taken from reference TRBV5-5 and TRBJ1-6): DAGVTQSPTHLIKTRGQQVTLRCSPISGHKSVSWYQQVLGQGPQFIFQYYEKEERGRGNFPDRFSARQFPNYSSELNVNALLLGDSALYLCASSPKADSSYNSPLHFGNGTRLTVT.

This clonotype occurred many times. As DNA, the CDR3 is TGCGCCAGCAGCTTGGTGGGGGGGGCCTCCACAGATACGCAGTATTTT. This translates into CASSLVGGASTDTQYF. The chain carries TRBV5-1 and TRBJ2-3, with D tentatively TRBD2 (7 bases). The germline CDR1 and CDR2 sequences are SGHRS and YFSETQ. CDR3 length: 16 residues. V lost 0 bases and J 2 bases, leaving 13 bases between the germline ends.

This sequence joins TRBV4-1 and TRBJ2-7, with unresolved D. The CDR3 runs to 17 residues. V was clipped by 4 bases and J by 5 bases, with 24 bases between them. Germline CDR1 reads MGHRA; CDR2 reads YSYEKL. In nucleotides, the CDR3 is TGCGCCAGCAGCCTAGAAGCAGTGGACCGGCCCACCAACGAGCAGTACTTC. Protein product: CASSLEAVDRPTNEQYF.

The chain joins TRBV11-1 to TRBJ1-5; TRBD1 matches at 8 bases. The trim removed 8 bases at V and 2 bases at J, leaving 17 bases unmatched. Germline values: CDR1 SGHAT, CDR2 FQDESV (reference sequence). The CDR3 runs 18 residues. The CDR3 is CASGPGQVSPRGNQPQHF. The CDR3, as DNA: TGTGCCAGCGGACCGGGACAGGTCTCCCCCAGGGGCAATCAGCCCCAGCATTTT.

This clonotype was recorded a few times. CDR3 in DNA: TGTGCCAGCAGCCTTATTGATCGGGACTGGGTCAATGAGCAGTTCTTC. Protein product: CASSLIDRDWVNEQFF. The rearrangement uses TRBV5-6 and TRBJ2-1, with D perhaps matching TRBD2 (6 bases). The V gene's germline CDR1 is SGHDT and CDR2 YYEEEE. The CDR3 loop spans 16 amino acids. Between the trimmed V and J ends, which lost 4 bases and 6 bases, there was a span of 20 bases.

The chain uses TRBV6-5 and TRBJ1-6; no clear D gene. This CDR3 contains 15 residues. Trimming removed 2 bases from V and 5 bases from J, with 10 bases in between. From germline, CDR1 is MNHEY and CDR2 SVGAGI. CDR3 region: CASSYTWVHNSPLHF. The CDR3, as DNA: TGTGCCAGCAGTTACACCTGGGTGCATAATTCACCCCTCCACTTT.

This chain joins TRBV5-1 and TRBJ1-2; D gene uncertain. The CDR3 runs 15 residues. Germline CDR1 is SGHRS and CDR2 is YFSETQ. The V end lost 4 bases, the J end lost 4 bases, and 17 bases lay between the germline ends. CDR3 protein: CASSPRTRRGYGYTF. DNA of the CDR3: TGCGCCAGCAGCCCGAGGACGCGGCGGGGCTATGGCTACACCTTC.

The CDR3 protein is CASSTGRASGGYTF. CDR3 coding DNA: TGTGCCAGCAGTACCGGACGGGCCTCGGGGGGCTACACCTTC. The chain links TRBV12-3 or TRBV12-4 to TRBJ1-2; D unclear. This CDR3 region has 14 residues. V lost 5 bases, J lost 8 bases, and 18 bases lay in between.

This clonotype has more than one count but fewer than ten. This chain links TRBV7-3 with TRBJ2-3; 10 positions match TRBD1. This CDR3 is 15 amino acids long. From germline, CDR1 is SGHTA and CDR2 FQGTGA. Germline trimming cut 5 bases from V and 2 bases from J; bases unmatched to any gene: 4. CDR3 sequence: CASSIGTGDTDTQYF. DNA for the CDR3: TGTGCCAGCAGCATCGGGACAGGGGACACAGATACGCAGTATTTT.